These 21 T cell receptor beta chains share one sample of origin, sequenced in a study of blood T cell repertoires in COVID-19 (dated by TCRdb to the early 2020s). Libraries were prepared through the immunoSEQ multiplex PCR assay. TCRdb obtained this table from immuneACCESS and retained in-frame rearrangements with V and J assigned. These tables miss some clones; where compared with another copy, unresolved V genes account for less than half of the shortfall, and the remainder is unexplained. For this sample the table gives around 100,000 clones, of which around 85% were detected only once. The ten top clones hold more than 1.5% of the sample. Sample: peripheral blood. Every receptor here comes from a woman aged 65 to 85 with active or convalescent COVID-19.

V usage is TRBV7-8 and J usage is TRBJ2-4; 7 bases match TRBD2. The germline CDR1 and CDR2 sequences are SGHVS and FQNEAQ. The ends lost 5 bases at V and 14 bases at J; junction bases unmatched: 9. This CDR3 is built from 12 residues. The CDR3 DNA reads TGTGCCAGCAGCCCCTCTCGGGAGGCAAAGTACTTC. Residues: CASSPSREAKYF. Together with reference TRBV7-8 and TRBJ2-4, the CDR3 gives the full variable domain: GAGVSQSPRYKVAKRGQDVALRCDPISGHVSLFWYQQALGQGPEFLTYFQNEAQLDKSGLPSDRFFAERPEGSVSTLKIQRTQQEDSAVYLCASSPSREAKYFGAGTRLSVL.

V is TRBV7-2 and J is TRBJ2-7, with 8 nucleotides matching TRBD2. The CDR3 length is 12 residues. Looked up from germline, CDR1 is SGHTA and CDR2 is FQGNSA. The V and J ends lost 4 bases and 7 bases, in that order; junction bases with no gene match: 3. The CDR3 DNA sequence: TGTGCCAGCAGCTCGGAGCGGGGGGAGCAGTACTTC. Protein: CASSSERGEQYF. The full variable domain, rest sourced from reference TRBV7-2 and TRBJ2-7, is GAGVSQSPSNKVTEKGKDVELRCDPISGHTALYWYRQSLGQGLEFLIYFQGNSAPDKSGLPSDRFSAERTGGSVSTLTIQRTQQEDSAVYLCASSSERGEQYFGPGTRLTVT.

This chain joins TRBV19 and TRBJ1-6, with D possibly TRBD1 on 6 matching bases. Trimming cost V 5 bases and J 7 bases, with 18 bases left between them. Germline V gene data show CDR1 as LNHDA and CDR2 as SQIVND (reference sequence). The CDR3 runs to 16 residues. CDR3 in amino acids: CASSPTSDRLNSPLHF. CDR3 nucleotide sequence: TGTGCCAGTAGTCCCACCAGCGACAGGCTAAATTCACCCCTCCACTTT.

This chain links TRBV5-4 with TRBJ1-6, with TRBD1 as a possible D gene (5 bases). The germline V gene has CDR1 SGHNT and CDR2 YYREEE (reference sequence). This CDR3 spans 16 amino acids. Trimming cost V 5 bases and J 7 bases, with 19 bases left between them. The CDR3 DNA is TGTGCCAGCAGTCAAAACCAGGGAAATGTCAATTCACCCCTCCACTTT. It specifies CASSQNQGNVNSPLHF. The variable domain in full, completed from reference TRBV5-4 and TRBJ1-6, reads ETGVTQSPTHLIKTRGQQVTLRCSSQSGHNTVSWYQQALGQGPQFIFQYYREEENGRGNFPPRFSGLQFPNYSSELNVNALELDDSALYLCASSQNQGNVNSPLHFGNGTRLTVT.

The chain joins TRBV27 to TRBJ2-3; 7 nucleotides match TRBD2. This CDR3 is 14 amino acids long. Germline CDR1 MNHEY, CDR2 SMNVEV (reference sequence). V gave up 4 bases and J gave up 8 bases; unmatched junction bases: 9. CDR3 region: CASSSSSGLSTQYF. CDR3 in DNA: TGTGCCAGCAGTTCATCTAGCGGTCTATCTACGCAGTATTTT.

The J gene is TRBJ2-7, the V gene TRBV9, with 7 bases aligning to TRBD1. This CDR3 spans 15 amino acids. J lost 2 bases, V lost 4 bases, and 9 bases had no gene match. Germline V gene data show CDR1 as SGDLS and CDR2 as YYNGEE. CDR3 sequence reads: CASSPGQERTYEQYF. For the CDR3, the DNA is TGTGCCAGCAGCCCCGGACAGGAAAGGACCTACGAGCAGTACTTC. Drawing the rest from reference TRBV9 and TRBJ2-7, the complete variable domain is DSGVTQTPKHLITATGQRVTLRCSPRSGDLSVYWYQQSLDQGLQFLIQYYNGEERAKGNILERFSAQQFPDLHSELNLSSLELGDSALYFCASSPGQERTYEQYFGPGTRLTVT.

This chain joins TRBV28 and TRBJ1-2; TRBD1 is a possible D gene (6 bases). V lost 2 bases, J lost 8 bases, and 12 bases lay in between. The CDR3 sequence is 13 residues long. Looked up from germline, CDR1 is MDHEN and CDR2 is SYDVKM. CDR3 sequence (DNA): TGTGCCAGCAGTTTAAGCAGGGGACGGGGCTACACCTTC. Its translation: CASSLSRGRGYTF.

The chain is built from TRBV14 and TRBJ2-1; the match to TRBD2 covers 8 bases. V was clipped by 2 bases and J by 2 bases; unmatched bases: 5. From germline, CDR1 is SGHDN and CDR2 FVKESK. The CDR3 covers 16 residues. The CDR3 here is CASSQNRLATYNEQFF. The CDR3 nucleotides read TGTGCCAGCAGCCAAAATAGACTAGCGACCTACAATGAGCAGTTCTTC.

This clone was detected only once. This chain links TRBV30 with TRBJ1-6; TRBD1 matches 11 bases. J was trimmed by 7 bases and V by 3 bases; bases with no gene match: 5. The V gene's germline CDR1 is GTSNPN and CDR2 SVGIG (reference sequence). This CDR3 has 15 amino acids. In DNA, the CDR3 is TGTGCCTGGAGCACCGGGACAGGGGGAAATTCACCCCTCCACTTT. Its protein is CAWSTGTGGNSPLHF.

The chain uses TRBV2 and TRBJ2-5; 8 positions agree with TRBD2. Trimming removed 2 bases from V and 5 bases from J; junction bases left unmatched: 10. CDR3 length equals 16 residues. Germline assignment: CDR1 SNHLY and CDR2 FYNNEI. The CDR3 coding sequence is TGTGCCAGCAGTGAAAGTCGGGGGGGAGGTGCGGAGACCCAGTACTTC. This codes for CASSESRGGGAETQYF.

With respect to this clone: The junction departs from germline at one end; a sequencing error may be responsible. The chain employs TRBV5-1 and TRBJ2-3, with D possibly TRBD1 on 5 matching bases. The germline V gene has CDR1 SGHRS and CDR2 YFSETQ. There are 13 residues in the CDR3. The CDR3 DNA reads as TGCGCCAGCAGCCCCCAGGCGGCTTCTAGGGGTTCCTTT. Protein: CASSPQAASRGSF.

As to this clone: Its ends do not fully match the called genes, so a read error is possible. The chain recombines TRBV7-2 with TRBJ1-1; D ambiguous. Germline loops: CDR1 SGHTA, CDR2 FQGNSA. This CDR3 contains 13 residues. CDR3 region: CASTLTLGTEAFF. Here the CDR3 DNA reads TGTGCCAGCACCTTAACTCTCGGTACTGAAGCTTTCTTT.

The chain carries TRBV7-9 and TRBJ2-5; no clear D gene. Germline CDR1 SEHNR, CDR2 FQNEAQ (reference sequence). The CDR3 has 16 residues. Trimming shortened V by 3 bases and J by 0 bases, and 14 bases separated the two germline ends. The CDR3 spells CASSFFLDLYQETQYF. CDR3 DNA: TGTGCCAGCAGCTTTTTCCTAGATCTTTACCAAGAGACCCAGTACTTC.

The genes are TRBV28 and TRBJ1-5, with TRBD1 matching 7 bases. The length of the CDR3 is 13 residues. The V gene end was trimmed by 7 bases and the J gene end by 5 bases; junction bases not matched to a gene: 5. Per germline, CDR1 MDHEN and CDR2 SYDVKM. CDR3 nucleotide sequence: TGTGCCAGCAACAGACAGGGCTATCAGCCCCAGCATTTT. Encoded protein: CASNRQGYQPQHF.

The CDR3 coding sequence is TGTGCTAGTGCCCCAGGACAGTCCTACAATGAGCAGTTCTTC. It translates to CASAPGQSYNEQFF. The chain joins TRBV12-5 to TRBJ2-1, with a possible D match to TRBD1 (6 bases). The CDR3 totals 14 residues. Germline-derived CDR1 and CDR2 are LGHNT and FRNRAP. V dropped 7 bases and J dropped 1 base, with 11 bases sitting between them.

This sequence joins TRBV15 and TRBJ1-5, with D possibly TRBD1 on 6 matching bases. The germline CDR1 and CDR2 sequences are LNHNV and YYDKDF (reference sequence). The V gene lost 0 bases and the J gene lost 5 bases, with 17 bases spanning the gap. The CDR3 totals 17 residues. Here the CDR3 DNA reads TGTGCCACCAGCAGAGATCTACAGGGCCGGTGGGATCAGCCCCAGCATTTT. Amino acids: CATSRDLQGRWDQPQHF.

This clone was seen only once. V usage is TRBV27 and J usage is TRBJ2-3; TRBD2 matches 16 bases. Germline-derived CDR1 and CDR2 are MNHEY and SMNVEV (reference sequence). The CDR3 spans 17 residues. The J segment lost 6 bases and the V segment lost 2 bases, leaving 5 bases of the junction unmatched. CDR3 sequence reads: CASSLLGTSGGADTQYF. The CDR3 DNA reads as TGTGCCAGCAGTTTACTGGGGACTAGCGGGGGGGCGGATACGCAGTATTTT.

This clone was counted only a few times. This chain joins TRBV24-1 and TRBJ2-1; 11 positions agree with TRBD2. Germline CDR1 is KGHDR and CDR2 is SFDVKD. The V segment lost 6 bases and the J segment 7 bases; nucleotides outside the gene matches: 4. CDR3 length equals 14 residues. The CDR3 is CATSSSSGRNEQFF. The CDR3 nucleotides read TGTGCCACCAGTTCGTCTAGCGGGAGGAATGAGCAGTTCTTC.

The chain combines TRBV28 with TRBJ1-5, with 7 bases fitting TRBD1. The V segment lost 5 bases and the J segment 0 bases; nucleotides outside the gene matches: 31. CDR3 size: 24 residues. Germline V gene data show CDR1 as MDHEN and CDR2 as SYDVKM. The CDR3 is CASSPRDRLSSLRLRGYSNQPQHF. The CDR3 DNA follows: TGTGCCAGCAGTCCACGGGACAGACTATCTAGCTTGCGACTAAGAGGGTATAGCAATCAGCCCCAGCATTTT. Combining the CDR3 with reference TRBV28 and TRBJ1-5 gives the whole variable domain DVKVTQSSRYLVKRTGEKVFLECVQDMDHENMFWYRQDPGLGLRLIYFSYDVKMKEKGDIPEGYSVSREKKERFSLILESASTNQTSMYLCASSPRDRLSSLRLRGYSNQPQHFGDGTRLSIL.

The genes are TRBV5-1 and TRBJ2-5, with D maybe TRBD2 (6 bases). Germline-derived CDR1 and CDR2 are SGHRS and YFSETQ. The CDR3 extends over 16 amino acids. Trimming cost V 7 bases and J 3 bases, with 22 bases left between them. The CDR3 is CASSPLGGWGEETQYF. CDR3 sequence (DNA): TGCGCCAGCTCGCCCTTGGGGGGATGGGGAGAAGAGACCCAGTACTTC.

The chain has TRBV12-5 and TRBJ2-1, with 11 bases aligning to TRBD1. V gave up 6 bases and J gave up 6 bases; unmatched junction bases: 7. The germline gives CDR1 LGHNT, CDR2 FRNRAP. CDR3 length: 15 residues. The CDR3 DNA follows: TGTGCTAGTGGGAAGGACAGGGGGCCGGTCAATGAGCAGTTCTTC. This gives the protein CASGKDRGPVNEQFF. Filled out from reference TRBV12-5 and TRBJ2-1, the complete variable domain reads DARVTQTPRHKVTEMGQEVTMRCQPILGHNTVFWYRQTMMQGLELLAYFRNRAPLDDSGMPKDRFSAEMPDATLATLKIQPSEPRDSAVYFCASGKDRGPVNEQFFGPGTRLTVL.